The 29 T cell receptor beta chains listed next were all sequenced from one sample in a study of response to subunit inactivated influenza vaccine. Via MiXCR, TCRdb re-called the RT-PCR reads, giving one row per CDR3 protein. The sample includes fewer than 550,000 distinct CDR3 sequences, about 25% of them seen just once. Sample: CD4+ T cells sorted from PBMCs, taken 4 to 6 days after vaccination. The receptors originated from a man aged 45-65 years who received an inactivated influenza vaccine.

The chain links TRBV3-1 to TRBJ1-6, with D maybe TRBD1 (6 bases). The CDR3 length is 14 residues. Germline CDR1 LGHDT, CDR2 YNNKEL (reference sequence). Between the trimmed V and J ends, which lost 0 bases and 9 bases, there was a span of 9 bases. The CDR3 is CASSQEGHLSPLHF. DNA for the CDR3: TGTGCCAGCAGCCAAGAGGGACACCTTTCACCCCTCCACTTT.

This clonotype was seen at least ten times. The chain couples TRBV7-9 to TRBJ2-7; D is unresolved. The CDR3 spans 11 residues. Germline V gene sequence: CDR1 SEHNR, CDR2 FQNEAQ (reference sequence). The V end was cut by 5 bases, the J end by 4 bases, with 6 bases between. The CDR3 DNA follows: TGTGCCAGCAGCCCTCAATACGAGCAGTACTTC. Amino acid sequence: CASSPQYEQYF.

This clonotype was recorded at least ten times. The chain employs TRBV24-1 and TRBJ2-2; TRBD2 agrees at 11 bases. Germline trimming cut 4 bases from V and 4 bases from J; bases unmatched to any gene: 7. There are 17 residues in the CDR3. CDR1 KGHDR and CDR2 SFDVKD come from the germline V gene. The CDR3, as DNA: TGTGCCACCAGTGACTTAGGACTAGCGGGTCGCACCGGGGAGCTGTTTTTT. Encoded protein: CATSDLGLAGRTGELFF.

This clonotype was observed many times. The V and J genes are TRBV12-3 or TRBV12-4 and TRBJ2-3; TRBD2 matches 7 bases. The CDR3 loop spans 15 amino acids. Trimming removed 2 bases from V and 3 bases from J; junction bases left unmatched: 5. DNA of the CDR3: TGTGCCAGCAGTTTACGGCCAGCGGGGACAGATACGCAGTATTTT. Translated, it gives CASSLRPAGTDTQYF.

The chain links TRBV27 to TRBJ1-5, with D unresolved. Trimming cost V 7 bases and J 3 bases, with 13 bases left between them. The CDR3 sequence is 14 residues long. Germline V gene sequence: CDR1 MNHEY, CDR2 SMNVEV (reference sequence). The CDR3 here is CASTSFPFNQPQHF. The DNA of the CDR3 is TGTGCCAGCACCTCCTTTCCCTTCAATCAGCCCCAGCATTTT.

This sequence joins TRBV20-1 and TRBJ2-3, with 10 nucleotides matching TRBD2. The CDR3 runs to 15 residues. Germline V lookup: CDR1 DFQATT, CDR2 SNEGSKA (reference sequence). Trimming took 5 bases from V and 4 from J; bases not matched to a gene: 9. This CDR3 reads CSAQSASGSPDTQYF. CDR3 nucleotide sequence: TGCAGTGCTCAATCTGCTAGCGGGAGCCCAGATACGCAGTATTTT.

V usage is TRBV6-2 or TRBV6-3 and J usage is TRBJ2-7, with D unresolved. Germline V gives CDR1 MNHEY, CDR2 SVGEGT. The CDR3 has 11 amino acids. V dropped 8 bases and J dropped 0 bases, with 5 bases sitting between them. The CDR3 coding sequence is TGTGCCAGCGCCCACTCCTACGAGCAGTACTTC. Translation gives CASAHSYEQYF.

At least ten counts were recorded for this clonotype. The rearrangement links TRBV12-3 or TRBV12-4 to TRBJ2-2; maybe TRBD1 (6 bases). The CDR3 has 15 residues. V lost 5 bases to trimming and J lost 1 base, with 11 bases between them. The CDR3 DNA is TGTGCCAGCAGTGCCCAGGGGAAGAACACCGGGGAGCTGTTTTTT. Translation: CASSAQGKNTGELFF.

In this sample, this clonotype turned up once. The chain joins TRBV10-3 to TRBJ2-5; D possibly corresponds to TRBD2 (6 bases). V was cut by 4 bases and J by 4 bases, with 19 bases left in between. Germline V gene sequence: CDR1 ENHRY, CDR2 SYGVKD. The CDR3 contains 16 residues. The CDR3 here is CAISGGVDPLGETQYF. The CDR3 nucleotides are TGTGCCATCAGTGGGGGGGTTGATCCCTTGGGAGAGACCCAGTACTTC.

The sample holds a few counts of this clonotype. This CDR3 reads CASSQEVTGYYNEQFF. The CDR3 DNA sequence: TGCGCCAGCAGCCAAGAGGTGACAGGGTACTACAATGAGCAGTTCTTC. The chain links TRBV4-1 to TRBJ2-1; 7 bases align to TRBD1. Germline assignment: CDR1 MGHRA and CDR2 YSYEKL. This CDR3 contains 16 residues. V shed 0 bases and J 3 bases; nucleotides not matched to a gene: 5.

This chain uses TRBV30 with TRBJ2-2, with D tentatively TRBD1 (5 bases). CDR1 and CDR2 (germline): GTSNPN, SVGIG (reference sequence). This CDR3 spans 14 amino acids. V shed 7 bases and J shed 3 bases, with 15 bases lying between them. The CDR3 loop reads CASLYQGYTGELFF. Written as DNA, the CDR3 is TGTGCCTCCCTATACCAGGGTTACACCGGGGAGCTGTTTTTT.

This clonotype has a handful of counts. The chain is built from TRBV28 and TRBJ2-7; D is possibly TRBD1 (6 bases). V gave up 6 bases and J gave up 6 bases, with 21 bases separating them. CDR1 and CDR2 (germline): MDHEN, SYDVKM. There are 15 residues in the CDR3. CDR3 bases: TGTGCCAGCAGCCCCATGGCAGGGGCGGAGAGCGAGCAGTACTTC. It specifies CASSPMAGAESEQYF.

The J gene is TRBJ2-1, the V gene TRBV6-2 or TRBV6-3; possible D gene TRBD1, 6 bases. Germline values: CDR1 MNHEY, CDR2 SVGEGT. The CDR3 is made up of 12 amino acids. V was shortened by 8 bases and J by 7 bases, with 12 bases between the two germline ends. CDR3 sequence: CASSRGLNEQFF. The DNA of the CDR3 is TGTGCCAGCTCCAGGGGCCTGAATGAGCAGTTCTTC.

In this sample, this clonotype turned up a few times. The chain combines TRBV5-4 with TRBJ2-3, with D possibly being TRBD2 (6 bases). This CDR3 is built from 19 residues. V gave up 5 bases and J gave up 0 bases, with 25 bases separating them. Germline V gene sequence: CDR1 SGHNT, CDR2 YYREEE (reference sequence). The CDR3 spells CASRPLGVGDSLSTDTQYF. CDR3 nucleotides: TGTGCCAGCAGACCGTTGGGGGTCGGGGACTCTCTTAGCACAGATACGCAGTATTTT.

J is TRBJ2-5 and V is TRBV7-9; D is undetermined. CDR3 length: 16 amino acids. Germline V gene sequence: CDR1 SEHNR, CDR2 FQNEAQ (reference sequence). V lost 5 bases and J lost 5, with 21 bases in between. CDR3 sequence reads: CASSPILSRARETQYF. The DNA of the CDR3 is TGTGCCAGCAGCCCCATTCTCAGCCGAGCACGTGAGACCCAGTACTTC.

This clonotype was detected a few times. This CDR3 is CASSLEGLNQPQHF. The CDR3 DNA is TGCGCCAGCAGCCTGGAAGGCCTGAATCAGCCCCAGCATTTT. The chain is built from TRBV5-1 and TRBJ1-5; D gene unclear. Germline values: CDR1 SGHRS, CDR2 YFSETQ. V shed 4 bases and J shed 4 bases, with 12 bases lying between them. The CDR3 spans 14 residues.

This clonotype was counted only a few times. The rearrangement uses TRBV5-1 and TRBJ1-1, with D perhaps matching TRBD1 (5 bases). Germline assignment: CDR1 SGHRS and CDR2 YFSETQ. The CDR3 has 15 residues. Trimming removed 2 bases at V and 5 bases at J, with 16 bases between. CDR3 amino acids: CASSLAEGRGTEAFF. For the CDR3, the DNA is TGCGCCAGCAGCTTAGCGGAGGGACGGGGTACTGAAGCTTTCTTT.

In this sample, this clonotype turned up a few times. The DNA of the CDR3 is TGTGCCAGCAGTTTATACGCGGTCTACAATGAGCAGTTCTTC. This encodes CASSLYAVYNEQFF. V gene TRBV27 combines with J gene TRBJ2-1; D gene uncertain. Trimming shortened V by 1 base and J by 3 bases, and 7 bases separated the two germline ends. The CDR3 runs to 14 residues. The germline gives CDR1 MNHEY, CDR2 SMNVEV (reference sequence).

This rearrangement joins TRBV7-9 to TRBJ2-3; D possibly corresponds to TRBD2 (5 bases). The V gene's germline CDR1 is SEHNR and CDR2 FQNEAQ (reference sequence). The length of the CDR3 is 16 residues. Deletions cut 1 base from V and 1 base from J, with 12 bases between. Written as DNA, the CDR3 is TGTGCCAGCAGCTTAGTTCGGGGATGGGGCACAGATACGCAGTATTTT. This sequence encodes CASSLVRGWGTDTQYF.

The chain links TRBV6-2 or TRBV6-3 to TRBJ2-1, with D perhaps assigned TRBD1 or TRBD2 (5 bases each). V was cut by 0 bases and J by 8 bases, with 17 bases left in between. This CDR3 is built from 16 residues. Germline loops: CDR1 MNHEY, CDR2 SVGEGT. The CDR3 DNA reads TGTGCCAGCAGTTACTCTTCCCCAGTGCGAGGGGATGAGCAGTTCTTC. Its translation: CASSYSSPVRGDEQFF.

In its sample, this clonotype was seen a few times. V and J are TRBV6-5 and TRBJ1-2, with D hard to call. Germline V gene lookup returns CDR1 MNHEY and CDR2 SVGAGI. Trimming took off 2 bases at V and 1 base at J, with 8 bases between the two ends. This CDR3 has 14 residues. As DNA, the CDR3 is TGTGCCAGCAGTTACGGGAGACGTAACTATGGCTACACCTTC. Translated: CASSYGRRNYGYTF.

This clonotype was counted only a few times. The chain recombines TRBV6-1 with TRBJ2-2, with D perhaps matching TRBD1 (6 bases). The germline CDR1 and CDR2 sequences are MNHNS and SASEGT. V was clipped by 8 bases and J by 3 bases, with 16 bases between them. This CDR3 has 15 amino acids. CDR3 in amino acids: CASSKWGPDTGELFF. The DNA for the CDR3 is TGTGCCAGCTCCAAGTGGGGGCCTGACACCGGGGAGCTGTTTTTT.

Only a few counts were recorded for this clonotype. CDR3 protein: CAISEGFRETQYF. The CDR3 DNA sequence: TGTGCCATCAGTGAAGGTTTCCGAGAGACCCAGTACTTC. The chain links TRBV10-3 to TRBJ2-5; D is ambiguous. The germline CDR1 and CDR2 sequences are ENHRY and SYGVKD. Trimming pared 3 bases from V and 4 bases from J, leaving 9 bases between. This CDR3 is built from 13 residues.

This clonotype has just a few counts. This chain links TRBV15 with TRBJ1-5; D not certain. V was cut by 4 bases and J by 2 bases, with 3 bases left in between. Germline loops: CDR1 LNHNV, CDR2 YYDKDF (reference sequence). CDR3 size: 12 residues. The CDR3 region is CATSKGNQPQHF. The DNA of the CDR3 is TGTGCCACCAGCAAAGGCAATCAGCCCCAGCATTTT. Supplemented by reference TRBV15 and TRBJ1-5, the full variable domain reads DAMVIQNPRYQVTQFGKPVTLSCSQTLNHNVMYWYQQKSSQAPKLLFHYYDKDFNNEADTPDNFQSRRPNTSFCFLDIRSPGLGDTAMYLCATSKGNQPQHFGDGTRLSIL.

In its sample, this clonotype was seen a few times. The CDR3 nucleotides are TGTGCCAGCAGCTTAGCTGGGGGGTACCAAGAGACCCAGTACTTC. This codes for CASSLAGGYQETQYF. The chain recombines TRBV7-2 with TRBJ2-5; the D gene is possibly TRBD2 (6 bases). Germline V gives CDR1 SGHTA, CDR2 FQGNSA. V shed 0 bases and J shed 0 bases, with 8 bases lying between them. This CDR3 is 15 amino acids long.

V usage is TRBV20-1 and J usage is TRBJ2-7; TRBD1 agrees at 12 bases. Germline CDR1 is DFQATT and CDR2 is SNEGSKA (reference sequence). The CDR3 has 18 amino acids. V lost 2 bases, J lost 2 bases, and 13 bases stayed unmatched. CDR3 loop: CSARSSGTGGAFAYEQYF. DNA for the CDR3: TGCAGTGCTAGATCGTCAGGGACAGGGGGCGCTTTTGCCTACGAGCAGTACTTC.

This clonotype was recorded at least ten times. The chain is built from TRBV7-2 and TRBJ1-4; D is unclear. The germline V gene encodes CDR1 SGHTA and CDR2 FQGNSA. The germline V and J ends were trimmed by 6 bases and 4 bases, with 12 bases remaining between them. The CDR3 is 14 residues long. The CDR3 is CASSGGQFNEKLFF. CDR3 sequence (DNA): TGTGCCAGCAGTGGTGGGCAGTTTAATGAAAAACTGTTTTTT.

The chain recombines TRBV20-1 with TRBJ2-7, with D tentatively TRBD2 (6 bases). The V end was cut by 5 bases, the J end by 4 bases, with 18 bases between. There are 14 residues in the CDR3. Germline CDR1 reads DFQATT; CDR2 reads SNEGSKA (reference sequence). The CDR3 DNA sequence: TGCAGTGCTTCTCGACTAGTCCAGGGATACGAGCAGTACTTC. It yields the protein CSASRLVQGYEQYF.

CDR3 sequence (DNA): TGTGCCAGCACCAGGCTGCTCTGGGAGGTGGGGATAAGCTCCTACAATGAGCAGTTCTTC. It encodes CASTRLLWEVGISSYNEQFF. This chain connects TRBV6-2 or TRBV6-3 to TRBJ2-1; tentatively, D is TRBD2 (6 bases). The CDR3 spans 20 residues. Trimming took off 7 bases at V and 0 bases at J, with 28 bases between the two ends. Per the germline V gene, CDR1 is MNHEY and CDR2 is SVGEGT.